This T cell receptor beta chain was sequenced in a study of blood T cell repertoires in COVID-19. Study in general: T cells, B-cell-depleted T cells, or PBMCs supplied cDNA or gDNA.

V lost 0 bases to trimming and J lost 7 bases, with 13 bases between them. Looked up from germline, CDR1 is SGHTS and CDR2 is YDEGEE. This CDR3 is 15 amino acids long. The table came from immunoSEQ multiplex PCR; TCRdb's copy has only in-frame clones and leaves some out. The table shows approximately 170,000 clones, with around 85% occurring only once. Sequences were obtained from peripheral blood. The TCR originated in a woman in her 70s with acute or convalescent COVID-19. The chain employs TRBV5-8 and TRBJ1-4, with D maybe TRBD1 (6 bases). CDR3 in DNA: TGTGCCAGCAGCTTGGGGGACACCCGGAGTGAAAAACTGTTTTTT. This codes for CASSLGDTRSEKLFF.